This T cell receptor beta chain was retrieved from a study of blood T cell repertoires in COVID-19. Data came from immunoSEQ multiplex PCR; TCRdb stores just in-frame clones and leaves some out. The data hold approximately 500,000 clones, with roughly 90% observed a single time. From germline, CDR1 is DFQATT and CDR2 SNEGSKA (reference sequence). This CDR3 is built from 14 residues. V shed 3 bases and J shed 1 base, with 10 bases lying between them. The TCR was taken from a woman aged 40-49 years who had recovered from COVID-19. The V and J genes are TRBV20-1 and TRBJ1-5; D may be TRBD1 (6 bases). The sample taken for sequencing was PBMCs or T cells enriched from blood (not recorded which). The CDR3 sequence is CSASAGVSNQPQHF. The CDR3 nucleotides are TGCAGTGCTAGTGCAGGGGTGAGCAATCAGCCCCAGCATTTT.